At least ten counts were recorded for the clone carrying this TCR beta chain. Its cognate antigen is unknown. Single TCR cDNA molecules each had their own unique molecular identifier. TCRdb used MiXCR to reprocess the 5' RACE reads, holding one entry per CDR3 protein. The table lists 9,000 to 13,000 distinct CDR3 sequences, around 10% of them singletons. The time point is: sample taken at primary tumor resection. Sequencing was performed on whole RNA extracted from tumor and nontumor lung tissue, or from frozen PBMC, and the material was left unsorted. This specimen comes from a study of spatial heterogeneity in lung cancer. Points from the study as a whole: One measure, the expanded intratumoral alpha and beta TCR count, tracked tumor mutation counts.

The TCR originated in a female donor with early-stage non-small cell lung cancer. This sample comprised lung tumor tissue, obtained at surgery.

CDR3 nucleotide sequence: TGTGCCAGCAGCTTACATGGCGGGGAGCTGTTTTTT. Protein sequence: CASSLHGGELFF. V gene TRBV7-8 combines with J gene TRBJ2-2; unclear D gene. Germline assignment: CDR1 SGHVS and CDR2 FQNEAQ. The CDR3 length is 12 residues. V was clipped by 2 bases and J by 7 bases, with 5 bases between them. Full variable domain (remainder filled in from reference TRBV7-8 and TRBJ2-2): GAGVSQSPRYKVAKRGQDVALRCDPISGHVSLFWYQQALGQGPEFLTYFQNEAQLDKSGLPSDRFFAERPEGSVSTLKIQRTQQEDSAVYLCASSLHGGELFFGEGSRLTVL.